Shown below are 25 T cell receptor beta chains from a single sample sequenced in a study of blood T cell repertoires in COVID-19. This table comes from immunoSEQ multiplex PCR, and its TCRdb copy is limited to in-frame clones, with some not included. Here the sample spans roughly 28,000 clones, roughly 85% being singletons. Source material: peripheral blood. The receptors here all came from a woman aged 50 to 65 with active COVID-19.

The chain has TRBV5-5 and TRBJ1-2, with 7 bases matching TRBD1. V trimming: 0 bases; J trimming: 2 bases; junction bases outside the gene matches: 1. CDR1 and CDR2 from the germline V gene are SGHKS and YYEKEE (reference sequence). The CDR3 covers 14 residues. CDR3 nucleotides: TGTGCCAGCAGCTTGGAGGGGGCCAACTATGGCTACACCTTC. It codes for CASSLEGANYGYTF.

This chain connects TRBV9 to TRBJ2-2, with TRBD1 matching over 7 bases. V trimming: 5 bases; J trimming: 2 bases; junction bases outside the gene matches: 6. There are 15 residues in the CDR3. CDR1 is SGDLS and CDR2 is YYNGEE in the germline V gene. CDR3 DNA sequence: TGTGCCAGCAGTGACAGGGAAAGTAACACCGGGGAGCTGTTTTTT. Translating it yields CASSDRESNTGELFF.

The rearrangement uses TRBV28 and TRBJ1-2; TRBD1 might be the D (5 bases). The V and J ends lost 5 bases and 3 bases respectively, with 10 bases between them. The CDR3 loop spans 13 amino acids. Germline V gene sequence: CDR1 MDHEN, CDR2 SYDVKM. The CDR3 nucleotides read TGTGCCAGCAGTCAGGGTCCCTACTATGGCTACACCTTC. Translating gives CASSQGPYYGYTF.

There are a few counts of this clone. This rearrangement joins TRBV5-6 to TRBJ1-3; 10 nucleotides match TRBD1. Per germline, CDR1 SGHDT and CDR2 YYEEEE. V shed 3 bases, J shed 2 bases, and the junction held 2 bases outside the gene matches. The CDR3 is made up of 15 amino acids. CDR3 region: CASSSGTGAGNTIYF. Here the CDR3 DNA reads TGTGCCAGCAGCTCCGGGACAGGGGCTGGAAACACCATATATTTT.

V usage is TRBV5-1 and J usage is TRBJ2-1; D uncertain. With 1 base removed from V and 7 bases from J, the gap between germline ends came to 12 bases. CDR1 SGHRS and CDR2 YFSETQ come from the germline V gene. The CDR3 length is 14 residues. The CDR3 bases are TGCGCCAGCAGCTTGTCCGGCGGTCGGAATGAGCAGTTCTTC. The encoded protein is CASSLSGGRNEQFF. Full variable domain (missing parts from reference TRBV5-1 and TRBJ2-1): KAGVTQTPRYLIKTRGQQVTLSCSPISGHRSVSWYQQTPGQGLQFLFEYFSETQRNKGNFPGRFSGRQFSNSRSEMNVSTLELGDSALYLCASSLSGGRNEQFFGPGTRLTVL.

In its sample, this clone was seen a few times. The CDR3 reads CASSHRDRERWEQYF. CDR3 bases: TGTGCCAGCAGTCACCGGGACAGGGAGCGGTGGGAGCAGTACTTC. The chain uses TRBV28 and TRBJ2-7; TRBD1 agrees at 9 bases. Germline CDR1 reads MDHEN; CDR2 reads SYDVKM. The CDR3 sequence is 15 residues long. J gave up 7 bases and V 5 bases, and 12 bases lay outside the gene matches.

The rearrangement joins TRBV7-9 to TRBJ2-5, with TRBD2 identical over 10 bases. From germline, CDR1 is SEHNR and CDR2 FQNEAQ (reference sequence). Losses at the gene ends were 2 bases for V and 4 bases for J; bases not matched to a gene: 7. The CDR3 has 16 residues. CDR3 region: CASSLTSGRVGETQYF. In DNA form, the CDR3 reads TGTGCCAGCAGCTTAACGAGCGGGAGGGTGGGAGAGACCCAGTACTTC.

The rearrangement joins TRBV5-1 to TRBJ2-3; 12 positions match TRBD2. From germline, CDR1 is SGHRS and CDR2 YFSETQ. This CDR3 has 16 residues. V shed 2 bases, J shed 3 bases, and the junction held 4 bases outside the gene matches. The CDR3, as DNA: TGCGCCAGCAGCTTACTAGCGGGAGGAGGAACAGATACGCAGTATTTT. As protein: CASSLLAGGGTDTQYF.

The rearrangement links TRBV7-9 to TRBJ1-2; D not resolved. Trimming shortened V by 4 bases and J by 2 bases, and 11 bases separated the two germline ends. The CDR3 is 14 amino acids. Germline V lookup: CDR1 SEHNR, CDR2 FQNEAQ (reference sequence). CDR3 region: CASSSKDGNYGYTF. The CDR3 DNA reads TGTGCCAGCAGCTCAAAAGACGGGAACTATGGCTACACCTTC.

The chain couples TRBV24-1 to TRBJ2-5; 8 bases map to TRBD1. The V gene end was trimmed by 2 bases and the J gene end by 2 bases; junction bases not matched to a gene: 6. CDR1 is KGHDR, CDR2 SFDVKD, per germline. The CDR3 extends over 16 amino acids. As DNA, the CDR3 is TGTGCCACCAGTGATTCAGTGGACAGGGCGCAAGAGACCCAGTACTTC. Amino acid sequence: CATSDSVDRAQETQYF.

J is TRBJ1-2 and V is TRBV29-1, with D hard to call. The CDR3 consists of 11 residues. From germline, CDR1 is SQVTM and CDR2 ANQGSEA. V gave up 3 bases and J gave up 2 bases, with 4 bases separating them. The CDR3 region has the DNA TGCAGCGTTGACCCGAACTATGGCTACACCTTC. Its protein is CSVDPNYGYTF.

This rearrangement joins TRBV5-4 to TRBJ1-6, with unresolved D. Per the germline V gene, CDR1 is SGHNT and CDR2 is YYREEE (reference sequence). The ends were cut back, 4 bases at V and 0 bases at J, with 8 bases in the middle. There are 15 residues in the CDR3. CDR3 coding DNA: TGTGCCAGCAGCCCGCACAGCTCCTATAATTCACCCCTCCACTTT. Protein product: CASSPHSSYNSPLHF.

The J gene is TRBJ1-1, the V gene TRBV11-2; possibly TRBD1 for D (6 bases). The V end was cut by 4 bases, the J end by 6 bases, with 9 bases between. This CDR3 is 12 amino acids long. CDR1 SGHAT and CDR2 FQNNGV come from the germline V gene. The CDR3 coding sequence is TGTGCCAGCAGCTCTTACAGGGCTGAAGCTTTCTTT. Encoded protein: CASSSYRAEAFF.

V is TRBV18 and J is TRBJ2-1; D possibly corresponds to TRBD1 (5 bases). The CDR3 is made up of 13 amino acids. Germline assignment: CDR1 KGHSH and CDR2 LQKENI. V was pared by 3 bases and J by 5 bases, with 8 bases between. The CDR3 loop is CASSPGPNNEQFF. The CDR3 nucleotides read TGTGCCAGCTCACCGGGGCCCAACAATGAGCAGTTCTTC. Supplemented by reference TRBV18 and TRBJ2-1, the full variable domain reads NAGVMQNPRHLVRRRGQEARLRCSPMKGHSHVYWYRQLPEEGLKFMVYLQKENIIDESGMPKERFSAEFPKEGPSILRIQQVVRGDSAAYFCASSPGPNNEQFFGPGTRLTVL.

This sequence joins TRBV15 and TRBJ1-2, with no clear D. Between the trimmed V and J ends, which lost 4 bases and 6 bases, there was a span of 21 bases. The CDR3 is 16 residues long. Germline-derived CDR1 and CDR2 are LNHNV and YYDKDF (reference sequence). CDR3 coding DNA: TGTGCCACCAGCACCACGTACGAGACAATATTACATGGCTACACCTTC. As protein: CATSTTYETILHGYTF.

This clone occurred a few times. This chain uses TRBV7-9 with TRBJ2-2; D remains unclear. Germline V gene sequence: CDR1 SEHNR, CDR2 FQNEAQ (reference sequence). The V end lost 2 bases, the J end lost 1 base, and 5 bases lay between the germline ends. The CDR3 is 14 residues long. The CDR3 loop is CASSLNQNTGELFF. CDR3 sequence (DNA): TGTGCCAGCAGCTTAAATCAGAACACCGGGGAGCTGTTTTTT.

This chain uses TRBV6-5 with TRBJ2-1; the D gene is possibly TRBD2 (6 bases). Trimming removed 6 bases from V and 1 base from J, with 13 bases in between. The CDR3 length is 15 residues. The germline V gene encodes CDR1 MNHEY and CDR2 SVGAGI. Here the CDR3 DNA reads TGTGCCAGCAGCGACTACGGGACTTCCTACAATGAGCAGTTCTTC. It encodes CASSDYGTSYNEQFF.

The chain couples TRBV19 to TRBJ2-1, with 8 bases that match TRBD1. V shed 3 bases and J 3 bases; nucleotides not matched to a gene: 4. The CDR3 covers 15 residues. Germline assignment: CDR1 LNHDA and CDR2 SQIVND (reference sequence). The CDR3 coding sequence is TGTGCCAGTAGTATGGGTACAGGGGGCTACAATGAGCAGTTCTTC. This translates into CASSMGTGGYNEQFF.

A single count supports this clone. The chain couples TRBV5-1 to TRBJ2-4; 11 nucleotides match TRBD2. The trim removed 0 bases at V and 3 bases at J, leaving 5 bases unmatched. The germline V gene encodes CDR1 SGHRS and CDR2 YFSETQ. The CDR3 length is 17 residues. Here the CDR3 reads CASSLAGTSGNKNIQYF. The CDR3 bases are TGCGCCAGCAGCTTGGCCGGGACTAGCGGCAACAAAAACATTCAGTACTTC.

The CDR3 DNA follows: TGCGCCAGCAGCCAAGATCAACTAGCAGATACGCAGTATTTT. Its translation is CASSQDQLADTQYF. The chain has TRBV4-1 and TRBJ2-3, with D maybe TRBD2 (5 bases). The CDR3 consists of 14 residues. CDR1 MGHRA and CDR2 YSYEKL come from the germline V gene. Trimming shortened V by 0 bases and J by 4 bases, and 8 bases separated the two germline ends.

In nucleotides, the CDR3 is TGTGCCAGCAGACCAGCTGGGGAGGGTGGCTACACCTTC. It specifies CASRPAGEGGYTF. The V gene is TRBV6-5, the J gene TRBJ1-2; D gene uncertain. The CDR3 consists of 13 residues. The germline gives CDR1 MNHEY, CDR2 SVGAGI. Trimming removed 6 bases at V and 7 bases at J, with 15 bases between.

This clone was recorded once. The junction does not match germline at one end; this may be a read error. The J gene is TRBJ2-7, the V gene TRBV7-9; the match to TRBD2 covers 8 bases. This CDR3 has 13 residues. Germline values: CDR1 SEHNR, CDR2 FQNEAQ (reference sequence). CDR3 coding DNA: TGTGCCAGCAGCTGGACTAGCTCCCACGAGCAGTACTTC. Translation: CASSWTSSHEQYF.

The gene calls are TRBV3-1 (or the pseudogene TRBV3-2) and TRBJ1-1, with D unclear. Trimming pared 3 bases from V and 8 bases from J, leaving 10 bases between. The CDR3 is made up of 12 amino acids. The germline V gene encodes CDR1 LGHDT and CDR2 YNNKEL (reference sequence). The CDR3 reads CASSHLGKEAFF. DNA of the CDR3: TGTGCCAGCAGCCACCTCGGGAAAGAAGCTTTCTTT.

Written as DNA, the CDR3 is TGTGCCAGCAGTCAGACTCCACGACAGAGACCCATGAACACTGAAGCTTTCTTT. This encodes CASSQTPRQRPMNTEAFF. The chain combines TRBV6-6 with TRBJ1-1, with D perhaps TRBD1 (5 bases). Deletions cut 5 bases from V and 0 bases from J, with 22 bases between. Per the germline V gene, CDR1 is MNHNY and CDR2 is SVGAGI (reference sequence). This CDR3 has 18 amino acids.

The chain recombines TRBV29-1 with TRBJ2-1, with 10 bases aligning to TRBD2. From germline, CDR1 is SQVTM and CDR2 ANQGSEA. V was clipped by 7 bases and J by 9 bases; unmatched bases: 15. The CDR3 loop spans 15 amino acids. CDR3 nucleotides: TGCAGCGCTGAGAGTCTAGCGGGAGTGGAAGGTGAGCAGTTCTTC. Encoded protein: CSAESLAGVEGEQFF.